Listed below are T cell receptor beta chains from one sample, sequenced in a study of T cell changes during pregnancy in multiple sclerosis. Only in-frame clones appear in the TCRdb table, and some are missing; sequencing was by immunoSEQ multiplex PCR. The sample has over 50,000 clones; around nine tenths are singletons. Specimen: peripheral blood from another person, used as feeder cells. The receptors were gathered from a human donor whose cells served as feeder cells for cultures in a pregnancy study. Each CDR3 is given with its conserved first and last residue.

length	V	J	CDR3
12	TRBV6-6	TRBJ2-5	CASSPGSETQYF
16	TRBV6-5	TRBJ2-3	CASSSRTSGSPDTQYF
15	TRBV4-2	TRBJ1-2	CASSQEVNRGHGYTF
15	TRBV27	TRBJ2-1	CASSPRDRKGNEQFF
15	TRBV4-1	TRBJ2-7	CASSQVERTDYEQYF
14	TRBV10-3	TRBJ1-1	CAVTEDRGDTEAFF
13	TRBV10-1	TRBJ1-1	CASSRSANTEAFF
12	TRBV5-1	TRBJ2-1	CASPGVYNEQFF
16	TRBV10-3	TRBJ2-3	CAISHRTRVTTDTQYF
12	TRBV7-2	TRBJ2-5	CASSMLLQTQYF
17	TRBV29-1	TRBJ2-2	CSVAGLAGGPGTGELFF
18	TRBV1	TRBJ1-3	CTSSQASGEPSSGNTIYF
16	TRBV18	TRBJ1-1	CASSSLGGHLNTEAFF
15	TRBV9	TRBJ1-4	CASSVEDSPSEKLFF
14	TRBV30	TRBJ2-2	CAWSGTSHAGELFF
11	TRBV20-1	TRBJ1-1	CSASRPTEAFF
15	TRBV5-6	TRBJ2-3	CASSYRTASTDTQYF
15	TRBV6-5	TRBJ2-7	CASSYGGRARNEQYF
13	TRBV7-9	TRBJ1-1	CASSLKGETEAFF
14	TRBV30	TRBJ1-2	CAWMGGPDFYGYTF
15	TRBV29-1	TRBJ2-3	CSAVQAGPSTDTQYF
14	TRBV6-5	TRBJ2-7	CASSYNQGAYEQYF
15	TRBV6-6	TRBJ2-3	CASSIGLARTDTQYF
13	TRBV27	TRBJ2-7	CASRSTGASEQYF
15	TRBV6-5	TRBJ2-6	CASSAQGSGANVLTF
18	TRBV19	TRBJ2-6	CASSMKLQGASGANVLTF
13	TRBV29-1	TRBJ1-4	CSVEDPGNEKLFF
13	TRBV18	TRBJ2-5	CASSLQGQETQYF
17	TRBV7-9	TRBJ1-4	CASSLGDRQGAGEKLFF
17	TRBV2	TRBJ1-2	CASSEAEGTAPLYGYTF
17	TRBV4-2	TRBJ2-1	CASSQEPQDGIYNEQFF
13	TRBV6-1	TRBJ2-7	CASSSHRGYEQYF
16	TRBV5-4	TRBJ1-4	CASSLDTGGGSEKLFF
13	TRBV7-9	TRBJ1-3	CASSLAGGNTIYF
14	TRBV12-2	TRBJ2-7	CASRLVQRYYEQYF
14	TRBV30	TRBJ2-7	CAWSEGQGADEQYF
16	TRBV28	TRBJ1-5	CASSLWAVVSNQPQHF
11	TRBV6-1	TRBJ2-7	CASSPTYEQYF